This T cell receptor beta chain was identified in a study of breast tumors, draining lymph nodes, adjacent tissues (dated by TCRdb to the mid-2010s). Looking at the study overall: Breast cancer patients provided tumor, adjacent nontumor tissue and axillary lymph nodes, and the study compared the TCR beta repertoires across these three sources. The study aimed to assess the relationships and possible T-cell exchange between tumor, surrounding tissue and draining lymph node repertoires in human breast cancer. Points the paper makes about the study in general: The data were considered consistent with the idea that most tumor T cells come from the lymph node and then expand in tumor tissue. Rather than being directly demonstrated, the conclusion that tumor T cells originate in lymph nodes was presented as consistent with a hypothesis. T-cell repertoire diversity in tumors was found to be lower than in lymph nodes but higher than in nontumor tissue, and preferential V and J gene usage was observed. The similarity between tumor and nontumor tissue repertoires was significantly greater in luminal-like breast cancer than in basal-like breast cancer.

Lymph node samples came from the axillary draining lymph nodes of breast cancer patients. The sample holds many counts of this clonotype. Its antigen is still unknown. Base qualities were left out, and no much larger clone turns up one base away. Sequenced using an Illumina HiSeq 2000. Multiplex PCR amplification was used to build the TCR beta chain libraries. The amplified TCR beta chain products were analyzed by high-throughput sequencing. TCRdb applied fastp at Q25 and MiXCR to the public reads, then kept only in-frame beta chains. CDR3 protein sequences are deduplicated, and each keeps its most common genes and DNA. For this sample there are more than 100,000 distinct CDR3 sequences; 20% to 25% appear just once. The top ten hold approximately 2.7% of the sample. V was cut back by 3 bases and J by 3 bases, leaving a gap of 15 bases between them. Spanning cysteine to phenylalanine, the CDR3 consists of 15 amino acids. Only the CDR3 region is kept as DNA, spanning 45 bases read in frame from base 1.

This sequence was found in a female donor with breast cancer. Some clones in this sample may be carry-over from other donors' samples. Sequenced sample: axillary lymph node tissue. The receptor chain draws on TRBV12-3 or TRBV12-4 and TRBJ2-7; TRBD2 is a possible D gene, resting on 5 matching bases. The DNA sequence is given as TGTGCCAGCAGTTTTTGGCTAGCCCCAAACTACGAGCAGTACTTC. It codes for CASSFWLAPNYEQYF.